The 18 T cell receptor beta chains below all came from one sample that was sequenced in a study of blood T cell repertoires in COVID-19. The table came from immunoSEQ multiplex PCR; TCRdb's copy has only in-frame clones and leaves some out. The table shows around 240,000 clones, with about 80% occurring only once. The sample consisted of peripheral blood. Source of these receptors: a woman aged 80 or over with acute or convalescent COVID-19.

This rearrangement joins TRBV15 to TRBJ1-1, with a possible D match to TRBD1 (6 bases). Germline V lookup: CDR1 LNHNV, CDR2 YYDKDF (reference sequence). With 7 bases removed from V and 1 base from J, the gap between germline ends came to 16 bases. The length of the CDR3 is 15 residues. CDR3 residues: CATNPRGGQNTEAFF. The DNA for the CDR3 is TGTGCCACCAACCCCCGGGGGGGGCAGAACACTGAAGCTTTCTTT.

J is TRBJ1-6 and V is TRBV12-3 or TRBV12-4; 9 bases line up with TRBD1. Trimming took 6 bases from V and 14 from J; bases not matched to a gene: 5. This CDR3 contains 12 residues. In nucleotides, the CDR3 is TGTGCCAGCAGCCGGGACAGGGCAACCCTCCACTTT. Protein sequence: CASSRDRATLHF.

V is TRBV7-2 and J is TRBJ1-1; 8 bases line up with TRBD1. The germline CDR1 and CDR2 sequences are SGHTA and FQGNSA. J lost 0 bases, V lost 2 bases, and 5 bases had no gene match. CDR3 length: 16 amino acids. Here the CDR3 DNA reads TGTGCCAGCAGCTTACAGGGGGCGAGGATGAACACTGAAGCTTTCTTT. Protein: CASSLQGARMNTEAFF. The full variable domain, with the rest looked up from reference TRBV7-2 and TRBJ1-1, is GAGVSQSPSNKVTEKGKDVELRCDPISGHTALYWYRQSLGQGLEFLIYFQGNSAPDKSGLPSDRFSAERTGGSVSTLTIQRTQQEDSAVYLCASSLQGARMNTEAFFGQGTRLTVV.

The genes are TRBV6-2 or TRBV6-3 and TRBJ2-7; D is unresolved. Germline values: CDR1 MNHEY, CDR2 SVGEGT. The ends were cut back, 0 bases at V and 4 bases at J, with 7 bases in the middle. This CDR3 comprises 13 residues. The CDR3 reads CASSYSADYEQYF. Written as DNA, the CDR3 is TGTGCCAGCAGTTACTCGGCAGATTACGAGCAGTACTTC.

The rearrangement joins TRBV3-1 (or the pseudogene TRBV3-2) to TRBJ2-5; 7 bases line up with TRBD1. CDR3 length: 15 amino acids. CDR1 and CDR2 from the germline V gene are LGHDT and YNNKEL (reference sequence). V was pared by 4 bases and J by 4 bases, with 9 bases of the junction left unmatched. The CDR3 loop is CASSPGQQRGETQYF. CDR3 sequence (DNA): TGTGCCAGCAGCCCGGGACAGCAAAGGGGAGAGACCCAGTACTTC.

The V call is TRBV7-8, the J call TRBJ1-4; possible D gene TRBD1, 5 bases. With 11 bases removed from V and 4 bases from J, the gap between germline ends came to 11 bases. The length of the CDR3 is 12 residues. The V gene's germline CDR1 is SGHVS and CDR2 FQNEAQ. The CDR3 here is CAWGRDNEKLFF. CDR3 nucleotide sequence: TGTGCCTGGGGCAGGGATAATGAAAAACTGTTTTTT.

The rearrangement joins TRBV11-2 to TRBJ1-6, with 9 nucleotides matching TRBD1. V lost 1 base, J lost 10 bases, and 5 bases stayed unmatched. CDR3 size: 15 residues. CDR1 is SGHAT, CDR2 FQNNGV, per germline. CDR3 bases: TGTGCCAGCAGCTTAGGTACAGGGGGCGGATCACCCCTCCACTTT. Translating gives CASSLGTGGGSPLHF.

The genes are TRBV7-2 and TRBJ2-2; D ambiguous. V shed 5 bases and J shed 4 bases, with 14 bases lying between them. CDR3 length: 15 amino acids. Germline V gene lookup returns CDR1 SGHTA and CDR2 FQGNSA. In DNA form, the CDR3 reads TGTGCCAGCAGCCCCCTGGGCAGCTCCACCGGGGAGCTGTTTTTT. It translates to CASSPLGSSTGELFF.

This clone appeared a few times. The chain is built from TRBV30 and TRBJ1-5, with 9 bases identical to TRBD1. The CDR3 covers 15 residues. Germline V gives CDR1 GTSNPN, CDR2 SVGIG (reference sequence). V lost 3 bases, J lost 6 bases, and 9 bases stayed unmatched. The CDR3 reads CAWSVQGAVGQPQHF. The CDR3 bases are TGTGCCTGGAGCGTACAGGGGGCGGTGGGTCAGCCCCAGCATTTT.

The V gene is TRBV6-5, the J gene TRBJ1-1; TRBD1 is a possible D gene (6 bases). Deletions cut 2 bases from V and 1 base from J, with 14 bases between. CDR1 MNHEY and CDR2 SVGAGI come from the germline V gene. CDR3 length: 16 amino acids. The chain's CDR3 is CASSYRGAYWNTEAFF. DNA for the CDR3: TGTGCCAGCAGTTACCGGGGGGCTTACTGGAACACTGAAGCTTTCTTT.

This clone was observed a few times. The V gene is TRBV7-2, the J gene TRBJ1-1, with D hard to call. The length of the CDR3 is 15 residues. V was trimmed by 0 bases and J by 4 bases, leaving 12 bases between them. Germline CDR1 reads SGHTA; CDR2 reads FQGNSA. Here the CDR3 reads CASSLASRAGTEAFF. The CDR3 DNA reads as TGTGCCAGCAGCTTAGCGTCGCGGGCGGGCACTGAAGCTTTCTTT.

The chain uses TRBV19 and TRBJ1-6; D is undetermined. Germline V gene sequence: CDR1 LNHDA, CDR2 SQIVND (reference sequence). The V gene lost 4 bases and the J gene lost 7 bases, with 11 bases spanning the gap. This CDR3 has 14 residues. The CDR3 reads CASSSGGRNSPLHF. The CDR3 DNA follows: TGTGCCAGTAGTAGCGGCGGCCGCAATTCACCCCTCCACTTT.

The genes are TRBV18 and TRBJ2-1; no clear D gene. This CDR3 contains 16 residues. CDR1 is KGHSH, CDR2 LQKENI, per germline. Trimming took 5 bases from V and 1 from J, leaving 15 bases between them. In nucleotides, the CDR3 is TGTGCCAGCTCAGTGGTGGTTGTCAGTTCCTACAATGAGCAGTTCTTC. Translated, it gives CASSVVVVSSYNEQFF.

This chain uses TRBV6-1 with TRBJ2-2; D call uncertain. V lost 4 bases, J lost 2 bases, and 20 bases lay in between. The CDR3 runs 18 residues. Germline loops: CDR1 MNHNS, CDR2 SASEGT. The CDR3 loop reads CASSASGSRQLNTGELFF. CDR3 in DNA: TGTGCCAGCAGTGCCTCCGGGTCCCGCCAACTAAACACCGGGGAGCTGTTTTTT.

The chain joins TRBV7-8 to TRBJ2-4; TRBD1 aligns across 7 bases. V gave up 3 bases and J gave up 3 bases; unmatched junction bases: 5. The CDR3 contains 15 residues. Germline values: CDR1 SGHVS, CDR2 FQNEAQ. CDR3 loop: CASSFRTGGKNIQYF. The DNA of the CDR3 is TGTGCCAGCAGCTTCCGGACAGGCGGCAAAAACATTCAGTACTTC.

This chain links TRBV27 with TRBJ2-4; 12 bases are shared with TRBD1. From germline, CDR1 is MNHEY and CDR2 SMNVEV (reference sequence). Losses at the gene ends were 5 bases for V and 3 bases for J; bases not matched to a gene: 11. The CDR3 length is 18 residues. As DNA, the CDR3 is TGTGCCAGCAGTCGGTCCGGGACAGGGGGCCTGGGCAAAAACATTCAGTACTTC. It encodes CASSRSGTGGLGKNIQYF.

The chain uses TRBV4-1 and TRBJ1-2, with 7 bases that match TRBD1. The J segment lost 3 bases and the V segment lost 4 bases, leaving 2 bases of the junction unmatched. The germline V gene encodes CDR1 MGHRA and CDR2 YSYEKL. This CDR3 region has 13 residues. For the CDR3, the DNA is TGCGCCAGCAGCCGCGGGACAGACTATGGCTACACCTTC. This encodes CASSRGTDYGYTF.

This clone was picked up many times. J is TRBJ1-3 and V is TRBV24-1; D is possibly TRBD1 (5 bases). V was cut by 4 bases and J by 2 bases, with 14 bases left in between. The germline V gene encodes CDR1 KGHDR and CDR2 SFDVKD. The CDR3 has 16 residues. Here the CDR3 DNA reads TGTGCCACCAGTGAGGATTCGGGGGTCACTGGAAACACCATATATTTT. This encodes CATSEDSGVTGNTIYF.